The 10 T cell receptor beta chains presented below share a single source sample, sequenced in a study of human T cells and chemical hapten exposure. TCRdb independently ran MiXCR on the RACE reads; one entry per CDR3 protein. The repertoire holds fewer than 200,000 distinct CDR3 sequences, with about 27% as singletons. Time point in this sample: patch test 3, about 24 weeks after DPC sensitization. Treatment of the sample: therapeutic diphenylcyclopropenone sensitization with weekly scalp DPC. The sequencing here drew on whole blood, taken in connection with sensitization to the hapten diphenylcyclopropenone (DPC). These receptors were taken from a woman between 18 and 30 years old with alopecia areata. Some clones in this sample may be carry-over from other donors' samples.

This clonotype occurred many times. CDR3 nucleotide sequence: TGCAGTGCTAGAGATCTTAGCGCTGGAAACACCATATATTTT. Amino acids: CSARDLSAGNTIYF. The chain combines TRBV20-1 with TRBJ1-3; D unclear. CDR1 and CDR2 (germline): DFQATT, SNEGSKA (reference sequence). This CDR3 contains 14 residues. The ends were cut back, 0 bases at V and 2 bases at J, with 8 bases in the middle.

This clonotype showed up just a few times. The chain employs TRBV9 and TRBJ1-2; D is possibly TRBD1 (6 bases). V was shortened by 0 bases and J by 5 bases, with 11 bases between the two germline ends. This CDR3 contains 14 residues. CDR1 is SGDLS and CDR2 is YYNGEE in the germline V gene. The CDR3 nucleotides read TGTGCCAGCAGCGTAGTCGACGGACAGTATGGCTACACCTTC. This encodes CASSVVDGQYGYTF.

V and J are TRBV4-3 and TRBJ1-2; D unclear. CDR1 LGHNA and CDR2 YSLEER come from the germline V gene. This CDR3 region has 12 residues. Trimming took off 3 bases at V and 8 bases at J, with 10 bases between the two ends. The CDR3 DNA follows: TGCGCCAGCAGCCAGGATGCCACAGGCTACACCTTC. Amino acid sequence: CASSQDATGYTF.

The chain combines TRBV27 with TRBJ2-3; D is possibly TRBD2 (5 bases). CDR1 is MNHEY and CDR2 is SMNVEV in the germline V gene (reference sequence). The CDR3 covers 15 residues. V lost 2 bases to trimming and J lost 4 bases, with 13 bases between them. CDR3 DNA: TGTGCCAGCAGTTTAGTCCGGGGAGTATCAGATACGCAGTATTTT. The encoded protein is CASSLVRGVSDTQYF.

Comment on this clonotype: One end of the junction varies from germline; a read error may be responsible. The chain recombines TRBV2 with TRBJ1-2, with unresolved D. Germline CDR1 reads SNHLY; CDR2 reads FYNNEI. The CDR3 consists of 15 residues. The CDR3 DNA follows: TGTGCCAGCAGCCCCTATCAGTGGAGCTCCCAAGAGTCCTCCTTC. Protein sequence: CASSPYQWSSQESSF.

This clonotype was detected ten times or more. This chain joins TRBV10-3 and TRBJ2-7; 11 nucleotides line up with TRBD2. Losses at the gene ends were 3 bases for V and 7 bases for J; bases not matched to a gene: 8. Germline CDR1 reads ENHRY; CDR2 reads SYGVKD. The CDR3 spans 15 residues. Here the CDR3 DNA reads TGTGCCATCAGTGAAGTAGCGGGGGGGCCTCAAGAGCAGTACTTC. It specifies CAISEVAGGPQEQYF.

This clonotype was counted many times. V usage is TRBV9 and J usage is TRBJ2-5, with D tentatively TRBD2 (5 bases). The V gene's germline CDR1 is SGDLS and CDR2 YYNGEE. The CDR3 is made up of 14 amino acids. V was shortened by 3 bases and J by 3 bases, with 12 bases between the two germline ends. The CDR3 sequence is CASSATGNKETQYF. DNA of the CDR3: TGTGCCAGCAGCGCTACCGGGAACAAAGAGACCCAGTACTTC.

The rearrangement links TRBV7-2 to TRBJ2-1; possibly TRBD1 or TRBD2 for D (5 bases each). Deletions cut 6 bases from V and 10 bases from J, with 13 bases between. Germline values: CDR1 SGHTA, CDR2 FQGNSA. The CDR3 runs 12 residues. The chain's CDR3 is CASSLWDEEQFF. In nucleotides, the CDR3 is TGTGCCAGCAGTTTGTGGGACGAAGAGCAGTTCTTC.

This clonotype was detected many times. The chain joins TRBV7-9 to TRBJ2-5, with D hard to call. Germline loops: CDR1 SEHNR, CDR2 FQNEAQ (reference sequence). The ends were cut back, 6 bases at V and 2 bases at J, with 4 bases in the middle. The CDR3 is 11 amino acids. The CDR3, as DNA: TGTGCCAGCAGGGGTCAAGAGACCCAGTACTTC. As protein: CASRGQETQYF. The full variable domain, completed using reference TRBV7-9 and TRBJ2-5, is DTGVSQNPRHKITKRGQNVTFRCDPISEHNRLYWYRQTLGQGPEFLTYFQNEAQLEKSRLLSDRFSAERPKGSFSTLEIQRTEQGDSAMYLCASRGQETQYFGPGTRLLVL.

The sample holds a few counts of this clonotype. The rearrangement uses TRBV18 and TRBJ2-7; D uncertain. Per germline, CDR1 KGHSH and CDR2 LQKENI. The CDR3 contains 16 residues. V was pared by 1 base and J by 1 base, with 14 bases between. The DNA for the CDR3 is TGTGCCAGCTCACCACTCCAGGCGGCGGTATCCTACGAGCAGTACTTC. Amino acid sequence: CASSPLQAAVSYEQYF.